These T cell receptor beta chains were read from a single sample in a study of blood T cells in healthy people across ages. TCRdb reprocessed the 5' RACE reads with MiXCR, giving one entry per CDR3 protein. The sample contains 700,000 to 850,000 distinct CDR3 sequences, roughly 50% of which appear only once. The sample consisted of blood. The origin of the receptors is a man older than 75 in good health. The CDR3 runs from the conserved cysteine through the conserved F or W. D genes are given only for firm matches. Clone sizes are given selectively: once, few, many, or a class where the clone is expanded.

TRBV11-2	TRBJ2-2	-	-	CASSLLQTGELFF	TGTGCCAGCAGCTTACTCCAAACCGGGGAGCTGTTTTTT
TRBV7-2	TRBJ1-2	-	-	CASSLAPPTANYGYTF	TGTGCCAGCAGCTTAGCGCCTCCCACAGCTAACTATGGCTACACCTTC
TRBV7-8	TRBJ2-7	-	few	CASSFFWRGDSYEQYF	TGTGCCAGCAGCTTTTTCTGGCGGGGTGATTCCTACGAGCAGTACTTC
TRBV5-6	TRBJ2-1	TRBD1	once	CASSWGQGHFSNERFF	TGTGCCAGCAGCTGGGGACAGGGCCATTTTTCTAATGAGCGGTTCTTC
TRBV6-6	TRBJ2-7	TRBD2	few	CASSLGLALYEQYF	TGTGCCAGCAGTCTGGGACTAGCCCTCTACGAGCAGTACTTC
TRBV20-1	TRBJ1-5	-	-	CSAPTPGGNQPQHF	TGCAGTGCTCCCACCCCGGGGGGCAATCAGCCCCAGCATTTT
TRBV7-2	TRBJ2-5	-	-	CASSLSSGTLQETQYF	TGTGCCAGCAGCTTGTCCTCCGGGACACTCCAAGAGACCCAGTACTTC
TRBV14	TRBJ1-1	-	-	CASSQRITGRAEAFF	TGTGCCAGCAGCCAGCGGATTACAGGGCGGGCTGAAGCTTTCTTT
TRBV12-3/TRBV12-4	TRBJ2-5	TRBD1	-	CASSFGGQATEGTQYF	TGTGCCAGCAGTTTTGGGGGACAGGCCACGGAAGGGACCCAGTACTTC
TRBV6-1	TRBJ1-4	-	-	CASSPAAATTNEKLFF	TGTGCCAGCTCCCCTGCGGCGGCTACAACTAATGAAAAACTGTTTTTT
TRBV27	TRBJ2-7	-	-	CASSPNTGSSYEQYF	TGTGCCAGCAGTCCAAACACAGGTTCCTCCTACGAGCAGTACTTC
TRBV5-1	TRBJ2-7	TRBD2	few	CASSLYAGATYEQYF	TGCGCCAGCAGCTTGTACGCGGGAGCCACCTACGAGCAGTACTTC
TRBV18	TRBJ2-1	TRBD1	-	CASRRDRSSYNEQFF	TGTGCCAGCCGCCGGGACAGGAGCTCCTACAATGAGCAGTTCTTC
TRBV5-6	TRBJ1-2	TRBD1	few	CASSFGTGALRRRYTF	TGTGCCAGCAGCTTCGGGACAGGGGCTCTGCGGCGGAGATACACCTTC
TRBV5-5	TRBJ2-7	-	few	CASRWGSPTAEQYF	TGTGCCAGCAGGTGGGGGTCACCTACCGCCGAGCAGTACTTC
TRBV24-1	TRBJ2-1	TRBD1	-	CTTSDLGRGLGNEQFF	TGTACCACCAGTGATTTGGGCAGGGGGCTGGGGAATGAGCAGTTCTTC
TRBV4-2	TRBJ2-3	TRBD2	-	CTSSRPGLAGEASGYAYF	TGTACCAGCAGCCGACCGGGACTAGCGGGTGAAGCTTCCGGATACGCGTATTTT
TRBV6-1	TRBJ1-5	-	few	CASSGEGDQPQHF	TGTGCCAGCAGTGGGGAGGGTGATCAGCCCCAGCATTTT
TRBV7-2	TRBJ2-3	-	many	CASSLVASPSTDTQYF	TGTGCCAGCAGCTTAGTGGCCAGCCCTAGCACAGATACGCAGTATTTT
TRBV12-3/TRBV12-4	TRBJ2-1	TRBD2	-	CASSSQGGGYYGEQFF	TGTGCCAGCAGTTCGCAGGGCGGGGGTTATTATGGTGAGCAGTTCTTC
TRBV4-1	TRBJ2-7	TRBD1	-	CASSQVSRGQNEQYF	TGCGCCAGCAGCCAAGTCTCCAGGGGGCAGAACGAGCAGTACTTC
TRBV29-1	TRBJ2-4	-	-	CGVGGLNIQYF	TGCGGCGTTGGTGGCCTCAACATTCAGTACTTC
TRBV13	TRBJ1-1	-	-	CASSLPPGPLNTEAFF	TGTGCCAGCAGCTTACCACCGGGACCCTTGAACACTGAAGCTTTCTTT
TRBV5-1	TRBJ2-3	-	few	CASRRDMGDTDTQYF	TGCGCCAGCAGAAGGGACATGGGGGACACAGATACGCAGTATTTT
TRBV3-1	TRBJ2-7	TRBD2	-	CASSQGWAGGDEQYF	TGTGCCAGCAGCCAAGGTTGGGCGGGAGGGGACGAGCAGTACTTC
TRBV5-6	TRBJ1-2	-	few	CASSLGLSIGYGYTF	TGTGCCAGCAGCCTCGGACTCTCCATTGGATATGGCTACACCTTC
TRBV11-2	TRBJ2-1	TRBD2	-	CASWPGLAGGVSYNEQFF	TGTGCCAGCTGGCCGGGACTAGCGGGAGGTGTGTCCTACAATGAGCAGTTCTTC
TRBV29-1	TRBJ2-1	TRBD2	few	CSAGTRGSGEQFF	TGCAGCGCCGGGACTAGAGGGTCAGGTGAGCAGTTCTTC
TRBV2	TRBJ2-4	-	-	CASMWDKNIQYF	TGTGCCAGCATGTGGGACAAAAACATTCAGTACTTC
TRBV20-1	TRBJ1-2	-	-	CSARDRSGPKGYTF	TGCAGTGCTAGAGATCGTTCAGGCCCGAAGGGCTACACCTTC
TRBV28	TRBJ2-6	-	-	CASSGSDSGANVLTF	TGTGCCAGCAGTGGCTCAGACTCTGGGGCCAACGTCCTGACTTTC
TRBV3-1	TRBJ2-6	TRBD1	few	CASSPQDRGSGANVLTF	TGTGCCAGCAGCCCCCAGGACAGGGGGTCTGGGGCCAACGTCCTGACTTTC
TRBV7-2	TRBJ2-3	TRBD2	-	CASRRAGEGRYAYF	TGTGCCAGCAGAAGAGCGGGAGAAGGAAGATACGCGTATTTT
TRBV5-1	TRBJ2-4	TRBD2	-	CASSLSLAAGGKNIQYF	TGCGCCAGCAGCTTGTCCCTAGCGGCCGGAGGCAAAAACATTCAGTACTTC
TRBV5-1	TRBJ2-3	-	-	CASSVEGVTYAYF	TGCGCCAGCAGCGTGGAAGGGGTTACATACGCGTATTTT
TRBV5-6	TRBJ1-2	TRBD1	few	CASSDRGFDYGYTF	TGTGCCAGCAGCGACAGGGGATTCGACTATGGCTACACCTTC
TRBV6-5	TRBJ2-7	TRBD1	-	CASTYLGQGAYEQYF	TGTGCCAGCACCTACCTTGGACAGGGGGCCTACGAGCAGTACTTC
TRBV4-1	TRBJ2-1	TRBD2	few	CASSQQRWTSGKQFF	TGCGCCAGCAGCCAACAACGGTGGACTAGCGGGAAGCAGTTCTTC
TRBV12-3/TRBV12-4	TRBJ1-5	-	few	CASSGGNSAQPQHF	TGTGCCAGCAGCGGAGGGAATTCGGCTCAGCCCCAGCATTTT
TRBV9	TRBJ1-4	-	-	CASSEGGPGEKLFF	TGTGCCAGCAGCGAAGGGGGACCCGGGGAAAAACTGTTTTTT
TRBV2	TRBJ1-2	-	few	CASRGDSNYGYTF	TGTGCCAGCAGGGGAGACAGCAACTATGGCTACACCTTC
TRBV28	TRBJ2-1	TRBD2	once	CASSLPSGGSYNEQFF	TGTGCCAGCAGTTTACCATCGGGGGGCTCCTACAATGAGCAGTTCTTC
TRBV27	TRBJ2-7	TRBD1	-	CASSSKGQGTYEQYF	TGTGCCAGCAGTTCTAAGGGACAGGGGACCTACGAGCAGTACTTC
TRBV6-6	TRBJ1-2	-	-	CASEKGGPYGYTF	TGTGCCAGCGAAAAGGGAGGACCCTATGGCTACACCTTC
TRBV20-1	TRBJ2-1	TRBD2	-	CSAAAGTSGRNEQFF	TGCAGTGCTGCGGCGGGGACTAGCGGGAGGAATGAGCAGTTCTTC
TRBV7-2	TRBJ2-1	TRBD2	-	CASSWTSGLNEQFF	TGTGCCAGCAGTTGGACTAGCGGGCTTAATGAGCAGTTCTTC
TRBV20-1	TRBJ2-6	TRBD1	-	CSASTGQGDVLTF	TGCAGTGCTAGTACTGGACAGGGGGACGTCCTGACTTTC